This TCR beta chain emerged from a study of early T cells in non-severe SARS-CoV-2 infection. V lost 6 bases and J lost 1; bases outside the gene matches: 4. Germline CDR1 reads SEHNR; CDR2 reads FQNEAQ (reference sequence). The CDR3 covers 15 residues. In the library, individual cDNA molecules carried attached unique molecular identifiers. TCRdb reprocessed the 5' RACE reads with MiXCR, giving one entry per CDR3 protein. The sample gives roughly 80,000 distinct CDR3 sequences, over 12% of which show up once; roughly 3% is in the top ten. Sequencing was performed on whole blood. The chain is built from TRBV7-9 and TRBJ1-3, with 9 bases aligning to TRBD1. The receptor comes from an adult who was a healthcare worker with PCR-confirmed SARS-CoV-2 infection or an uninfected control (not recorded which). The CDR3 reads CASSPGTGSGNTIYF. Written as DNA, the CDR3 is TGTGCCAGCAGTCCCGGGACAGGGTCTGGAAACACCATATATTTT.